Below, one T cell receptor (beta chain) is given with its context. Its antigen remains unknown. The data were taken from a study of T cell repertoires in cytomegalovirus infection. Study-wide points: Dominating the ex vivo response were HLA-C-restricted CMV-specific TCR beta clonotypes.

MiXCR was run by TCRdb on the reads, yielding one entry per CDR3 protein. The data contain 360,000 or so distinct CDR3 sequences, about 35% of them singletons. From germline, CDR1 is SGHAT and CDR2 FQNNGV. This CDR3 region has 14 residues. With 8 bases removed from V and 0 bases from J, the gap between germline ends came to 12 bases. The V call is TRBV11-2, the J call TRBJ2-3; D unclear. This receptor was obtained from a human donor in good health (CMV status not recorded). Some clones in this sample may be carry-over from other donors' samples. This specimen consisted of cultured PBMCs, obtained from culture after CMV antigen stimulation. CDR3 nucleotides: TGTGCCAGCCTGAGGACGGTTAGCACAGATACGCAGTATTTT. It yields the protein CASLRTVSTDTQYF.